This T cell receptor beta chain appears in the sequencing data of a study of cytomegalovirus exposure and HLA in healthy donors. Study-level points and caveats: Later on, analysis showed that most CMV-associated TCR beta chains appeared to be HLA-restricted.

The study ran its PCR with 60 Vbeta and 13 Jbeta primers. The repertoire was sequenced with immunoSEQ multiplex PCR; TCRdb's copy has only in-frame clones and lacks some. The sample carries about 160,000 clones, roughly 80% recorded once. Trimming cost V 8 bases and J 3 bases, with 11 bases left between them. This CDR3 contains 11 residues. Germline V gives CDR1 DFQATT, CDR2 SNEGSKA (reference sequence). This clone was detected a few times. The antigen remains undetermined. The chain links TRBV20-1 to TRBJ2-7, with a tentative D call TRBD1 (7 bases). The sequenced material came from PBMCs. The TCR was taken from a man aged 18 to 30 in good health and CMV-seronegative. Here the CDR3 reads CSPRGDYEQYF. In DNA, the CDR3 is TGCAGTCCCAGGGGGGACTACGAGCAGTACTTC.